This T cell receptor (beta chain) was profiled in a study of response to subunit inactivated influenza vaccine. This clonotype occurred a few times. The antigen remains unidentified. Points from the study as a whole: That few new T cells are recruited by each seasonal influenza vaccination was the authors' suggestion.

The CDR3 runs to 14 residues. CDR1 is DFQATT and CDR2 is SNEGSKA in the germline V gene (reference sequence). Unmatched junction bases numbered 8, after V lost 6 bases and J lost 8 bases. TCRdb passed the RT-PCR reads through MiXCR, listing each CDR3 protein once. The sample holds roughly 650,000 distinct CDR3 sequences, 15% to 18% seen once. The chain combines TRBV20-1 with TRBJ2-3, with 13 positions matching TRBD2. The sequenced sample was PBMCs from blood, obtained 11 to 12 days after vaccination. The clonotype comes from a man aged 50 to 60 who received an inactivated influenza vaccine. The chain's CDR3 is CSAPGLAGQRTQYF. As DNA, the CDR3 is TGCAGTGCCCCGGGACTAGCGGGACAACGTACGCAGTATTTT.